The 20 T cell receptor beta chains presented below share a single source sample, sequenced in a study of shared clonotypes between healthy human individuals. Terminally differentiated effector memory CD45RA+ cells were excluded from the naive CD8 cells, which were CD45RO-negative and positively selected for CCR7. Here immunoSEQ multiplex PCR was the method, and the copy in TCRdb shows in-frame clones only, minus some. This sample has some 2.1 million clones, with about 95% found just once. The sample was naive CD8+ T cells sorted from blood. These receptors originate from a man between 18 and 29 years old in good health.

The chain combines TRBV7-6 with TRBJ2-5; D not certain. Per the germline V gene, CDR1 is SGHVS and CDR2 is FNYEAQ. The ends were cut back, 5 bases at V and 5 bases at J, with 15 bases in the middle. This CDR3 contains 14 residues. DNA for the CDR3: TGTGCCAGCAGCCTGAGGCCGGGTTGGGAGACCCAGTACTTC. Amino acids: CASSLRPGWETQYF.

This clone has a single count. CDR3: CASIPGTGVLDEQFF. Here the CDR3 DNA reads TGCGCCAGCATACCCGGGACAGGGGTCTTGGATGAGCAGTTCTTC. The rearrangement joins TRBV10-2 to TRBJ2-1; 10 bases align to TRBD1. This CDR3 contains 15 residues. Germline CDR1 WSHSY, CDR2 SAAADI. V dropped 7 bases and J dropped 8; count of bases not matched to a gene: 11.

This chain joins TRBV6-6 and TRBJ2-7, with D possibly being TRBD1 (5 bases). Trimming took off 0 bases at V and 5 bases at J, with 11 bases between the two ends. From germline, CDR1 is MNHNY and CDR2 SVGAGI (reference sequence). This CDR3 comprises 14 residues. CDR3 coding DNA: TGTGCCAGCAGTTACTCAGGAATGACAGACGAGCAGTACTTC. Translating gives CASSYSGMTDEQYF.

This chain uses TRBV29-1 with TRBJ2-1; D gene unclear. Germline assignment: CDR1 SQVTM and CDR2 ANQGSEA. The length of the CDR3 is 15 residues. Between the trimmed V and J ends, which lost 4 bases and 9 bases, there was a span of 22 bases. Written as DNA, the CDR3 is TGCAGCGTTGGGCTCCCCGCGGCCATAAGGACTGAGCAGTTCTTC. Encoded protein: CSVGLPAAIRTEQFF.

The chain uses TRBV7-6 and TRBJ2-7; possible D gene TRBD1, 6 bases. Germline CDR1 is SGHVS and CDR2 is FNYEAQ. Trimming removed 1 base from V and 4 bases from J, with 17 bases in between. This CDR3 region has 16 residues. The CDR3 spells CASSLGGTGLGYEQYF. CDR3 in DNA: TGTGCCAGCAGCTTAGGCGGTACAGGGCTTGGGTACGAGCAGTACTTC.

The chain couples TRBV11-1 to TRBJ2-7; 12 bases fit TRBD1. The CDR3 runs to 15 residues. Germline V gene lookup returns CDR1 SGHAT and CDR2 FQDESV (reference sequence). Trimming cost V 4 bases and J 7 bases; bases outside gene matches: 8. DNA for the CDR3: TGTGCCAGCAGCTCATCCGGGACAGGGGGCATTGAGCAGTACTTC. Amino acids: CASSSSGTGGIEQYF.

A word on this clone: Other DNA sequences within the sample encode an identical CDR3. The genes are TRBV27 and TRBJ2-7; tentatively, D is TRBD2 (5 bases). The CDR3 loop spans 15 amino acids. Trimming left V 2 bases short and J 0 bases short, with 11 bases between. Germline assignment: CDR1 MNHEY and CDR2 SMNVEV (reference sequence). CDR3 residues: CASSLTGSSSYEQYF. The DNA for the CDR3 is TGTGCCAGCAGTTTAACGGGGTCGAGCTCCTACGAGCAGTACTTC.

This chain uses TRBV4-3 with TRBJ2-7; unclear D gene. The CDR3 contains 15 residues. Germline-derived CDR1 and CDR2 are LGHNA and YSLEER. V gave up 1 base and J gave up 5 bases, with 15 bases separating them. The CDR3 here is CASSQAWSAPHEQYF. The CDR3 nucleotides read TGCGCCAGCAGCCAAGCTTGGTCAGCCCCCCACGAGCAGTACTTC.

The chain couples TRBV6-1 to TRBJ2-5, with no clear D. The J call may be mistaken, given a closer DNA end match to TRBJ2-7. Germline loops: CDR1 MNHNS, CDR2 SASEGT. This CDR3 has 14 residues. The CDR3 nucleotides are TGTGCCAGCATCGGCCCAGAGACCTCCTACGAGCAGTACTTC. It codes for CASIGPETSYEQYF.

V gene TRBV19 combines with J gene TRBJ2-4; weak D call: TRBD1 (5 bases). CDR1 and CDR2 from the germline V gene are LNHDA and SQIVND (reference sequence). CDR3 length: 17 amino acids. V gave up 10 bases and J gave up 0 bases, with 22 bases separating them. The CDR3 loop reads CAKGALTPSLAKNIQYF. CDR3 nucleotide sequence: TGTGCCAAAGGGGCCCTAACTCCTTCTCTAGCCAAAAACATTCAGTACTTC.

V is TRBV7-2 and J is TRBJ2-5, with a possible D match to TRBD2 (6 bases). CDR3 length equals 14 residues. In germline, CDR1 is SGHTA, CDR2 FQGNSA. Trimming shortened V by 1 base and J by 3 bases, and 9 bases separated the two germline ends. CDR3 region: CASSLVGGEETQYF. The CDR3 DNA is TGTGCCAGCAGCTTAGTAGGAGGGGAAGAGACCCAGTACTTC.

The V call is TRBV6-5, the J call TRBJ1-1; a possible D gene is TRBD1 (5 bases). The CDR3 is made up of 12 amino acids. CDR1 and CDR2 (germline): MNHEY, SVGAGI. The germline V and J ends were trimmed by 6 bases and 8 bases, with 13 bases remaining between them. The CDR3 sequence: CASSYQGLEAFF. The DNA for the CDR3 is TGTGCCAGCAGCTACCAGGGCCTAGAAGCTTTCTTT.

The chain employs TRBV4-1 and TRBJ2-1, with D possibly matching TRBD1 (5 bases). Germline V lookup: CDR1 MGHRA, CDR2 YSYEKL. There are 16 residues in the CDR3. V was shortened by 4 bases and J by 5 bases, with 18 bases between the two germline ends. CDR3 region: CASSLVGEGVDNEQFF. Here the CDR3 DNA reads TGCGCCAGCAGCCTTGTAGGGGAAGGGGTCGACAATGAGCAGTTCTTC.

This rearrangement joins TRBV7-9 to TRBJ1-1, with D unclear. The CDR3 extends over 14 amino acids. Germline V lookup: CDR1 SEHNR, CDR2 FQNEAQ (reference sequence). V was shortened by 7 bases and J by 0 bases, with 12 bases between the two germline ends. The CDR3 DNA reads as TGTGCCAGCATCTCGGGCCCCGTGAACACTGAAGCTTTCTTT. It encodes CASISGPVNTEAFF.

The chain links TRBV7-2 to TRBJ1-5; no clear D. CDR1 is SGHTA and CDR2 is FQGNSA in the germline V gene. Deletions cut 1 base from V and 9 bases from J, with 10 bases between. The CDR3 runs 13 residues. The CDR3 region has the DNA TGTGCCAGCAGCTTAGGCGTTTTTGGGCCCCAGCATTTT. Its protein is CASSLGVFGPQHF.

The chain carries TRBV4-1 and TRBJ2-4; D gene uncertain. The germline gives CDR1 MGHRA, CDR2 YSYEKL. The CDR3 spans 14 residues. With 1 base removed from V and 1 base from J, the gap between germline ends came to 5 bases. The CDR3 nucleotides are TGCGCCAGCAGCCAAGTTGGTGCCAAAAACATTCAGTACTTC. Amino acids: CASSQVGAKNIQYF.

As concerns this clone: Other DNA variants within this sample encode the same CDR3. This CDR3 reads CASSLGLAGVYEQYF. CDR3 bases: TGTGCCAGCAGCCTGGGACTAGCGGGAGTCTACGAGCAGTACTTC. V and J are TRBV13 and TRBJ2-7, with TRBD2 matching 14 bases. Losses at the gene ends were 5 bases for V and 3 bases for J; bases not matched to a gene: 3. This CDR3 comprises 15 residues. CDR1 is PRHDT and CDR2 is FYEKMQ in the germline V gene (reference sequence).

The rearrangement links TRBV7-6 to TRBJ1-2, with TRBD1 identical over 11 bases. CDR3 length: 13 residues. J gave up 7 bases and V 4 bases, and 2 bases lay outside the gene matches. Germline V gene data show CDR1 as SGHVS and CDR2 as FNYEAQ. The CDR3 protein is CASSSGTGGGYTF. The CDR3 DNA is TGTGCCAGCAGCTCCGGGACAGGGGGTGGCTACACCTTC.

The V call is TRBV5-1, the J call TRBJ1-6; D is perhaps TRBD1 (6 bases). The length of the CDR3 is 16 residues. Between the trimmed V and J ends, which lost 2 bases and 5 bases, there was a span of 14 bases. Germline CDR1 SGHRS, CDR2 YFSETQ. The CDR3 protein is CASSLQTRGDNSPLHF. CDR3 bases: TGCGCCAGCAGCTTACAGACAAGGGGGGATAATTCACCCCTCCACTTT.

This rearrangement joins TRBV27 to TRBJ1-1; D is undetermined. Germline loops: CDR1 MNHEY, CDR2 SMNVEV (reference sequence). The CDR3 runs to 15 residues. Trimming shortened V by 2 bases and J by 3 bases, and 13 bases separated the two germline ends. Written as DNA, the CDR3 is TGTGCCAGCAGTTTAGGAGGAAATCTACACACTGAAGCTTTCTTT. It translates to CASSLGGNLHTEAFF.